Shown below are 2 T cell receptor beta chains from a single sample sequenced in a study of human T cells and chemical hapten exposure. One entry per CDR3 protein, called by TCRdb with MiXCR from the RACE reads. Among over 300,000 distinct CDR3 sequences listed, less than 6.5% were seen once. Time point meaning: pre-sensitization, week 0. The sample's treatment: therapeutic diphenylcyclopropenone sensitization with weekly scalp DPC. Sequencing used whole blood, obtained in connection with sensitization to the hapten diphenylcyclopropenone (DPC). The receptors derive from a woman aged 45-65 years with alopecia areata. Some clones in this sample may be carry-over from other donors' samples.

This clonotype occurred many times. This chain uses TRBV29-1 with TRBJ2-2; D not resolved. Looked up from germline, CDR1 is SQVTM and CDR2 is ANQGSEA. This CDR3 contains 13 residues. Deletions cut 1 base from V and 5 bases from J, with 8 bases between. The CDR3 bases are TGCAGCGTTGAAGGTTGGGTTACCGGGGAGCTGTTTTTT. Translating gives CSVEGWVTGELFF.

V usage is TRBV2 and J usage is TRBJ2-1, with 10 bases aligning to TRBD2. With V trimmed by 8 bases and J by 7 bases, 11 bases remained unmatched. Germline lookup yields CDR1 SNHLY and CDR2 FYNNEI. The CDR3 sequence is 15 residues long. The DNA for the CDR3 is TGTGCCAGCCTGGAGGGGACTAGCGAAAGGAATGAGCAGTTCTTC. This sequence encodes CASLEGTSERNEQFF.